These 16 T cell receptor beta chains came from one sample sequenced in a study of T cell repertoires in cytomegalovirus infection. TCRdb used MiXCR to reprocess the reads, holding one entry per CDR3 protein. The sample shows about 89,000 distinct CDR3 sequences, approximately 30% of them seen only once. Their antigen targets remain unknown. The material sequenced was CD8+ T cells from cultured PBMCs, taken from culture after CMV antigen stimulation. The receptors were gathered from a human donor in good health (CMV status not recorded). Some clones in this sample may be carry-over from other donors' samples.

J is TRBJ2-1 and V is TRBV11-2; TRBD2 matches at 10 bases. CDR1 and CDR2 (germline): SGHAT, FQNNGV. V shed 7 bases and J 9 bases; nucleotides not matched to a gene: 9. This CDR3 is 14 amino acids long. Here the CDR3 reads CASTPGTSALEQFF. CDR3 nucleotides: TGTGCCAGCACCCCCGGGACTAGCGCACTTGAGCAGTTCTTC.

The CDR3 DNA reads TGTGCCAGCAGTTTATCACAGGGGGATCGGCCCCAGCATTTT. The encoded protein is CASSLSQGDRPQHF. The chain couples TRBV27 to TRBJ1-5; TRBD1 matches 8 bases. After removal of 0 bases from V and 9 bases from J, the junction contained 4 bases not matched to a gene. Germline lookup yields CDR1 MNHEY and CDR2 SMNVEV (reference sequence). There are 14 residues in the CDR3.

The CDR3 DNA follows: TGTGCCAGCAGAAGAGGGGATACCACTGAAGCTTTCTTT. Its protein product is CASRRGDTTEAFF. The rearrangement uses TRBV9 and TRBJ1-1; tentative D call: TRBD1 (5 bases). V was trimmed by 5 bases and J by 4 bases, leaving 12 bases between them. CDR1 SGDLS and CDR2 YYNGEE come from the germline V gene. The CDR3 is 13 residues long.

In this sample, this clonotype turned up a few times. This chain joins TRBV4-1 and TRBJ1-4, with D unclear. The germline CDR1 and CDR2 sequences are MGHRA and YSYEKL. The ends were cut back, 1 base at V and 8 bases at J, with 14 bases in the middle. CDR3 length: 15 residues. The CDR3 DNA is TGCGCCAGCAGCCAAGTGGGAGGGCTGACCGAAAAACTGTTTTTT. It encodes CASSQVGGLTEKLFF.

This clonotype was picked up a small number of times. The chain couples TRBV4-1 to TRBJ1-1; no definite D call. Trimming shortened V by 5 bases and J by 4 bases, and 11 bases separated the two germline ends. Germline CDR1 is MGHRA and CDR2 is YSYEKL. This CDR3 has 13 residues. The CDR3 DNA reads as TGCGCCAGCAGCTTCAGTCCATCCACTGAAGCTTTCTTT. It is translated as CASSFSPSTEAFF.

This clonotype showed up just a few times. This rearrangement joins TRBV6-5 to TRBJ1-1; D call uncertain. V dropped 6 bases and J dropped 0 bases, with 11 bases sitting between them. There are 14 residues in the CDR3. Germline-derived CDR1 and CDR2 are MNHEY and SVGAGI. The CDR3 DNA sequence: TGTGCCAGCAGGATCGGGAACATGAACACTGAAGCTTTCTTT. Amino acid sequence: CASRIGNMNTEAFF.

This chain links TRBV6-5 with TRBJ1-1; unclear D gene. Germline V CDR1 and CDR2: MNHEY, SVGAGI. The CDR3 consists of 15 residues. Trimming cost V 1 base and J 5 bases, with 14 bases left between them. The CDR3 sequence: CASSYYPGLGTEAFF. In DNA, the CDR3 is TGTGCCAGCAGTTACTACCCGGGGTTGGGGACTGAAGCTTTCTTT.

The V and J genes are TRBV4-3 and TRBJ2-7, with D possibly matching TRBD1 (5 bases). The germline CDR1 and CDR2 sequences are LGHNA and YSLEER. V lost 2 bases and J lost 6, with 11 bases in between. CDR3 length equals 13 residues. The CDR3 bases are TGCGCCAGCAGCCAATTACCGACAGTCGAGCAGTACTTC. Translating it yields CASSQLPTVEQYF.

J is TRBJ1-4 and V is TRBV9, with D tentatively TRBD1 (5 bases). V lost 7 bases and J lost 0, with 16 bases in between. Germline CDR1 is SGDLS and CDR2 is YYNGEE. The CDR3 is 16 amino acids. For the CDR3, the DNA is TGTGCCAGCGCGGGACTTGACTCGGCAACTAATGAAAAACTGTTTTTT. It yields the protein CASAGLDSATNEKLFF.

This clonotype was seen more than once but under ten times. The rearrangement joins TRBV2 to TRBJ1-2; TRBD1 agrees at 7 bases. This CDR3 region has 14 residues. V dropped 5 bases and J dropped 2; count of bases not matched to a gene: 5. Germline V gene lookup returns CDR1 SNHLY and CDR2 FYNNEI. Here the CDR3 DNA reads TGTGCCAGCAGTTTTCAGGGGGACAACTATGGCTACACCTTC. This codes for CASSFQGDNYGYTF. The entire variable domain, with the rest obtained from reference TRBV2 and TRBJ1-2, is as follows: EPEVTQTPSHQVTQMGQEVILRCVPISNHLYFYWYRQILGQKVEFLVSFYNNEISEKSEIFDDQFSVERPDGSNFTLKIRSTKLEDSAMYFCASSFQGDNYGYTFGSGTRLTVV.

The V call is TRBV18, the J call TRBJ1-4, with 8 bases that match TRBD1. Germline V gene data show CDR1 as KGHSH and CDR2 as LQKENI. Trimming took 3 bases from V and 7 from J; bases not matched to a gene: 1. The CDR3 totals 13 residues. The CDR3 sequence is CASSPGQGEKLFF. CDR3 coding DNA: TGTGCCAGCTCACCCGGACAGGGTGAAAAACTGTTTTTT. Complete variable domain (other parts from reference TRBV18 and TRBJ1-4): NAGVMQNPRHLVRRRGQEARLRCSPMKGHSHVYWYRQLPEEGLKFMVYLQKENIIDESGMPKERFSAEFPKEGPSILRIQQVVRGDSAAYFCASSPGQGEKLFFGSGTQLSVL.

This clonotype came up many times. This chain uses TRBV10-3 with TRBJ2-3; no firm D call. The V gene's germline CDR1 is ENHRY and CDR2 SYGVKD. CDR3 size: 14 residues. The germline V and J ends were trimmed by 7 bases and 3 bases, with 14 bases remaining between them. CDR3 protein: CAIKGLPGTDTQYF. The CDR3 DNA follows: TGTGCCATCAAAGGGTTACCCGGGACAGATACGCAGTATTTT.

CDR3 protein: CASRPTSVQDTQYF. The CDR3 coding sequence is TGTGCCAGCAGGCCTACTAGCGTTCAAGATACGCAGTATTTT. This sequence joins TRBV7-2 and TRBJ2-3, with 7 bases lining up with TRBD2. V dropped 6 bases and J dropped 5; count of bases not matched to a gene: 8. The CDR3 sequence is 14 residues long. Germline assignment: CDR1 SGHTA and CDR2 FQGNSA. Looking up the rest from reference TRBV7-2 and TRBJ2-3 gives the full variable domain: GAGVSQSPSNKVTEKGKDVELRCDPISGHTALYWYRQSLGQGLEFLIYFQGNSAPDKSGLPSDRFSAERTGGSVSTLTIQRTQQEDSAVYLCASRPTSVQDTQYFGPGTRLTVL.

This clonotype was recorded a few times. The V call is TRBV20-1, the J call TRBJ2-7; perhaps TRBD1 as D (6 bases). CDR3 length: 16 residues. Per germline, CDR1 DFQATT and CDR2 SNEGSKA (reference sequence). Between the trimmed V and J ends, which lost 0 bases and 0 bases, there was a span of 15 bases. As DNA, the CDR3 is TGCAGTGCTAGAGATCGGTCTGACAGGAGCTCCTACGAGCAGTACTTC. It encodes CSARDRSDRSSYEQYF.

This clonotype was found a few times. The chain couples TRBV12-3 or TRBV12-4 to TRBJ1-4; TRBD1 agrees at 9 bases. The V gene end was trimmed by 5 bases and the J gene end by 7 bases; junction bases not matched to a gene: 8. This CDR3 region has 15 residues. The CDR3 sequence: CASSSSGTGIEKLFF. CDR3 nucleotide sequence: TGTGCCAGCAGTAGCTCCGGGACAGGGATTGAAAAACTGTTTTTT.

This clonotype has a handful of counts. The rearrangement links TRBV4-1 to TRBJ2-7; 7 bases are shared with TRBD1. V lost 4 bases to trimming and J lost 5 bases; unmatched junction nucleotides: 11. Germline CDR1 is MGHRA and CDR2 is YSYEKL. This CDR3 contains 15 residues. The CDR3 DNA sequence: TGCGCCAGCAGCCCCGAACAGGGGCGAGTTGACGAGCAGTACTTC. Translating it yields CASSPEQGRVDEQYF.